Listed below are T cell receptor beta chains from one sample, sequenced in a study of cytomegalovirus exposure and HLA in healthy donors. Method: immunoSEQ multiplex PCR; TCRdb's copy keeps in-frame clones and lacks some. This sample yields tens of thousands of clones, of which approximately 68% are seen a single time; 5.9% belongs to the top ten. The material sequenced was PBMCs. The receptors derive from a boy between 5 and 17 years old in good health and CMV-seropositive. The CDR3 runs from the conserved cysteine through the conserved F or W. Fields, in order: J gene, clone size, D gene, V gene, CDR3 DNA, CDR3 protein. The D gene is left open where the match is weak. Clone sizes are given selectively: once, few, many, or a class where the clone is expanded.

>TRBJ2-7|.|.|TRBV27
TGTGCCAGCAGTTTGACAGAGTCCTACGAGCAGTACTTC
CASSLTESYEQYF
>TRBJ2-1|.|TRBD1|TRBV5-4
TGTGCCAGCAGCTTGGGGGGACAGGGGAGATACAATGAGCAGTTCTTC
CASSLGGQGRYNEQFF
>TRBJ2-7|.|.|TRBV27
TGTGCCAGCAGTCTACTCCCCGCCTCTAAGCAGTACTTC
CASSLLPASKQYF
>TRBJ2-6|few|.|TRBV6-1
TGTGCCAGCAGCACGGGCTCTGGGGCCAACGTCCTGACTTTC
CASSTGSGANVLTF
>TRBJ2-4|.|TRBD2|TRBV5-1
TGCGCCAGCAGCTTGCCTAGCGGGGGGGCCGGGGCCAAAAACATTCAGTACTTC
CASSLPSGGAGAKNIQYF
>TRBJ1-5|.|.|TRBV15
TGTGCCACCAGCAACAGCTATAGCAATCAGCCCCAGCATTTT
CATSNSYSNQPQHF
>TRBJ1-4|few|TRBD1|TRBV27
TGTGCCAGCAGTACTTTAACAGGGGGTGAAAAACTGTTTTTT
CASSTLTGGEKLFF
>TRBJ1-6|few|.|TRBV18
TGTGCCAGCTCACCTGGACAGTCTTATAATTCACCCCTCCACTTT
CASSPGQSYNSPLHF
>TRBJ2-1|.|.|TRBV9
TGTGCCAGCAGCGTAGGCGGCAGATACTACAATGAGCAGTTCTTC
CASSVGGRYYNEQFF
>TRBJ2-7|.|.|TRBV11-2
TGTGCCAGCAGCTTATCCACGGTCTACGAGCAGTACTTC
CASSLSTVYEQYF
>TRBJ2-7|few|.|TRBV5-6
TGTGCCAGCAGCTTGTCAGGGAATTACTACGAGCAGTACTTC
CASSLSGNYYEQYF
>TRBJ2-2|.|TRBD1|TRBV5-1
TGCGCCAGCAGCCCCCGCCTCGGACAGGGGGCCGAGGAGCTGTTTTTT
CASSPRLGQGAEELFF
>TRBJ2-1|once|TRBD2|TRBV5-1
TGCGCCAGCAGCTTTGCTAGCGGGTCCTACAATGAGCAGTTCTTC
CASSFASGSYNEQFF
>TRBJ1-2|.|TRBD1|TRBV9
TGTGCCAGCAGCGCCGGGACAGACAACTATGGCTACACCTTC
CASSAGTDNYGYTF
>TRBJ2-7|.|TRBD2|TRBV5-6
TGTGCCAGCAGCCAACCCGGCGGGGGGGCGGTTGGGGTCCCTCTCGAGCAGTACTTC
CASSQPGGGAVGVPLEQYF
>TRBJ2-7|few|TRBD1|TRBV5-1
TGCGCCAGCAGCCCAACAGCCGGACAGGGTTCGGAGCAGTACTTC
CASSPTAGQGSEQYF
>TRBJ2-1|once|.|TRBV25-1
TGTGCCAGCAGTGAGTCCGGGATCAATGAGCAGTTCTTC
CASSESGINEQFF
>TRBJ2-5|.|.|TRBV5-1
TGCGCCAGCAGCTCCATGTTCCAAGAGACCCAGTACTTC
CASSSMFQETQYF
>TRBJ2-2|few|.|TRBV29-1
TGCAGCACATACTCGGGATCCGGGGAGCTGTTTTTT
CSTYSGSGELFF
>TRBJ2-7|once|.|TRBV7-9
TGTTCCAGCAGCCCTCGGGTCTACGAGCAGTACTTC
CSSSPRVYEQYF
>TRBJ2-7|once|TRBD1|TRBV19
TGTGCCAGCCGGGACAGGTCAGTCTACGAGCAGTACTTC
CASRDRSVYEQYF
>TRBJ1-2|.|.|TRBV2
TGTGCCAGCAGTGAAACCGCACAGGCCTCCTACACCTTC
CASSETAQASYTF
>TRBJ1-5|.|TRBD1|TRBV19
TGTGCCAGTAGTAAGGGGGCTGGAACAAATCAGCCCCAGCATTTT
CASSKGAGTNQPQHF
>TRBJ2-7|once|.|TRBV29-1
TGCAGCGTTGAAGGGGATACTAGCTCTCGGTGGTACTTC
CSVEGDTSSRWYF
>TRBJ2-3|.|.|TRBV27
TGTGCCAGCAGTCTCTCTAGTTTCGCAGATACGCAGTATTTT
CASSLSSFADTQYF
>TRBJ2-7|.|.|TRBV5-1
TGCGCCAGCAGCTTGACATTAGCGCCCTCCTACGAGCAGTACTTC
CASSLTLAPSYEQYF
>TRBJ1-2|.|.|TRBV9
TGTGCCAGCAGCGTAGGGGACACAACTAACTATGGCTACACCTTC
CASSVGDTTNYGYTF
>TRBJ2-2|.|.|TRBV7-9
TGTGCCAGCAGCTTAGTTGTCGGCGGGGAGCTGTTTTTT
CASSLVVGGELFF
>TRBJ2-3|few|.|TRBV6-5
TGTGCCAGCGGGGGGACCACAGATACGCAGTATTTT
CASGGTTDTQYF
>TRBJ1-5|.|TRBD1|TRBV15
TGTGCCACCAGCATTGGGACAGGGTATCAGCCCCAGCATTTT
CATSIGTGYQPQHF
>TRBJ2-1|.|TRBD2|TRBV9
TGTGCCAGCAGCGTAGGTGGCGGGAGGGCCTACAATGAGCAGTTCTTC
CASSVGGGRAYNEQFF
>TRBJ2-3|.|TRBD2|TRBV9
TGTGCCAGCAGCGTAGGAGGTAGCGGGGGGCCGGGAGCAGATACGCAGTATTTT
CASSVGGSGGPGADTQYF
>TRBJ2-1|.|TRBD2|TRBV15
TGTGCCACCAGCAGAGGGACTAGTCTCGACAATGAGCAGTTCTTC
CATSRGTSLDNEQFF
>TRBJ1-1|.|.|TRBV10-3
TGTGCCATCACTTCTCCCGGGGAAAACACTGAAGCTTTCTTT
CAITSPGENTEAFF
>TRBJ2-3|.|.|TRBV4-3
TGCGCCAGCAGCCTACGGGACACAAACACAGATACGCAGTATTTT
CASSLRDTNTDTQYF
>TRBJ2-7|.|TRBD1|TRBV27
TGTGCCAGCGGGGGACAGGGGGCCTACGAGCAGTACTTC
CASGGQGAYEQYF
>TRBJ1-4|.|TRBD1|TRBV2
TGTGCCAGCAGTGAATACGCAGGGGGCACGACTAATGAAAAACTGTTTTTT
CASSEYAGGTTNEKLFF
>TRBJ1-3|.|TRBD1|TRBV6-5
TGTGCCAGCAAAACCGACAGGGTGGGAAACACCATATATTTT
CASKTDRVGNTIYF
>TRBJ1-1|.|TRBD1|TRBV27
TGTGCCAGCAGTACCGGGACAGAGGACACTGAAGCTTTCTTT
CASSTGTEDTEAFF
>TRBJ2-7|.|.|TRBV25-1
TGTGCCAGCAGTGAATGGGCAGGGTCCGTGGGTGAGCAGTACTTC
CASSEWAGSVGEQYF
>TRBJ2-1|.|TRBD2|TRBV6-1
TGTGCCAGCAGTGGATTACGGGGGGGCCCCTCCTACAATGAGCAGTTCTTC
CASSGLRGGPSYNEQFF
>TRBJ2-3|few|TRBD1|TRBV5-4
TGTGCCAGCAGCCTAAATCAGGGGGATTACACAGATACGCAGTATTTT
CASSLNQGDYTDTQYF
>TRBJ1-5|few|.|TRBV6-5
TGTGCCAGCAGTAAAGGGCAGGGAAGCCAGCCCCAGCATTTT
CASSKGQGSQPQHF
>TRBJ2-7|few|TRBD1|TRBV2
TGTGCCAGCAGCGTAGGGGGACAGGGCGTATACGAGCAGTACTTC
CASSVGGQGVYEQYF
>TRBJ1-6|.|.|TRBV14
TGTGCCAGCAGCCAAGATGGAACGAGGAATTCACCCCTCCACTTT
CASSQDGTRNSPLHF
>TRBJ2-7|.|TRBD1|TRBV7-3
TGTGCCAGCAGCGAAACCGGGACAGGGGATACCGAGCAGTACTTC
CASSETGTGDTEQYF
>TRBJ1-1|.|.|TRBV10-3
TGTGCCATCAGTGGACAGATTCTCAACACTGAAGCTTTCTTT
CAISGQILNTEAFF
>TRBJ1-1|once|TRBD1|TRBV5-6
TGTGCCAGCAGCCTCAGGGGGCTGGACACTGAAGCTTTCTTT
CASSLRGLDTEAFF
>TRBJ2-3|.|TRBD2|TRBV29-1
TGCAGCGTCCTTAGGACTAGCGGGGGGGCCGGCGGAGATACGCAGTATTTT
CSVLRTSGGAGGDTQYF
>TRBJ1-3|.|.|TRBV14
TGTGCCAGCAGCCGAATCGCCAGCTCTGGAAACACCATATATTTT
CASSRIASSGNTIYF
>TRBJ2-7|.|.|TRBV21-1
TGTGCCAGCAGCATTCTTCTAGGATATGCTTACGAGCAGTACTTC
CASSILLGYAYEQYF
>TRBJ2-3|.|TRBD1|TRBV30
TGTGCCTGGAGCCACCGGGACAGGGCCACAGATACGCAGTATTTT
CAWSHRDRATDTQYF
>TRBJ2-3|.|.|TRBV29-1
TGCAGCGCCAAAGAGGTAGATACGCAGTATTTT
CSAKEVDTQYF
>TRBJ1-1|.|TRBD1|TRBV29-1
TGCAGCGTCCGAGACCGACAGGGGGCGAGGAATAGTGAAGCTTTCTTT
CSVRDRQGARNSEAFF
>TRBJ2-2|.|TRBD1|TRBV6-6
TGTGCCAGCAGCCAGGGGGCAACCGGGGAGCTGTTTTTT
CASSQGATGELFF
>TRBJ1-2|once|.|TRBV6-1
TGTGCCAGCAGACCATTTAGCGTTTTTAACTATGGCTACACCTTC
CASRPFSVFNYGYTF
>TRBJ2-7|few|.|TRBV11-2
TGTGCCAGCAGCTTTACGAGCTCCTACGAGCAGTACTTC
CASSFTSSYEQYF
>TRBJ2-7|.|.|TRBV30
TGTGCCTGGAGTGTACGCGGGTCCGTATCCTACGAGCAGTACTTC
CAWSVRGSVSYEQYF